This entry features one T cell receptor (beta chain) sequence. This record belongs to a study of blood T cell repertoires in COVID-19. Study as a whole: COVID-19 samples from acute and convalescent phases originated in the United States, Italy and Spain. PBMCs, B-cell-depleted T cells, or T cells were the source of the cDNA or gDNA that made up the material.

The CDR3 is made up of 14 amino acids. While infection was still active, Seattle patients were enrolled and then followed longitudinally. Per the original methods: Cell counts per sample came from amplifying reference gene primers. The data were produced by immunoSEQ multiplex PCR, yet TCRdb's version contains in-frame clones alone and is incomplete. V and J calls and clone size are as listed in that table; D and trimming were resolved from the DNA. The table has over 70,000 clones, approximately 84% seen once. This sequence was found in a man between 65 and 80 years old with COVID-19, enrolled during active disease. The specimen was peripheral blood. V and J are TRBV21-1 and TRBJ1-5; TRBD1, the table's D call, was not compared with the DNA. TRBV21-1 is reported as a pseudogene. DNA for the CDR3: TGTGCCAGCAGCAAAGTTACAGGCAATCAGCCCCAGCATTTT. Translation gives CASSKVTGNQPQHF.